The clone carrying this T cell receptor (beta chain) came up a few times. As yet, its antigen is unknown. This CDR3 spans 13 amino acids. Trimming took 2 bases from V and 5 from J, leaving 9 bases between them. Germline V CDR1 and CDR2: MNHEY, SVGAGI. This record belongs to a study of vaccination and CD4 T cells after COVID-19. Treatment given: 10-day PBMC culture with coronavirus spike peptide pools or control peptides (ViraFEST assay). Scientists ran DNA taken from cultured CD4+ T cells through the Oncomine TCR Beta short-read assay for sequencing. TCRdb fed the PCR reads into MiXCR, producing one record per CDR3 protein. This sample has about 21,000 distinct CDR3 sequences, with approximately 50% found just once.

The J gene is TRBJ2-5, the V gene TRBV6-5; D is ambiguous. This receptor was identified in a human donor who had recovered from COVID-19. Sequencing was performed on CD4+ T cells from blood, cultured in vitro. CDR3 sequence reads: CASSYRAEETQYF. As DNA, the CDR3 is TGTGCCAGCAGTTACCGGGCGGAGGAGACCCAGTACTTC.